The present entry profiles one T cell receptor beta chain with its context. These data originate in a study of blood T cell repertoires in COVID-19. TCRdb's table, derived via immunoSEQ multiplex PCR, lists solely in-frame clones and lacks some. The repertoire holds 150,000 to 200,000 clones, around 85% seen once, with approximately 15% in the top ten. The CDR3 runs 16 residues. The trim removed 4 bases at V and 4 bases at J, leaving 4 bases unmatched. Germline values: CDR1 SNHLY, CDR2 FYNNEI. This receptor was taken from a man aged 50 to 59 who had recovered from COVID-19. V usage is TRBV2 and J usage is TRBJ2-2; TRBD2 agrees at 12 bases. The sample comprised peripheral blood. Here the CDR3 reads CASSGASGRATGELFF. Here the CDR3 DNA reads TGTGCCAGCAGTGGGGCTAGCGGGAGGGCCACCGGGGAGCTGTTTTTT. Full variable domain (remainder filled in from reference TRBV2 and TRBJ2-2): EPEVTQTPSHQVTQMGQEVILRCVPISNHLYFYWYRQILGQKVEFLVSFYNNEISEKSEIFDDQFSVERPDGSNFTLKIRSTKLEDSAMYFCASSGASGRATGELFFGEGSRLTVL.